This T cell receptor (beta chain) was identified in a study of identical twins. This clonotype was counted between two and nine times. TCRdb ran MiXCR on the 5' RACE reads and lists one entry per CDR3 protein. The table records hundreds of thousands of distinct CDR3 sequences, over 8.5% of them present only once. The V gene lost 8 bases and the J gene lost 8 bases, with 16 bases spanning the gap. This CDR3 comprises 13 residues. The data were also submitted as part of a second study, on yellow fever vaccine responses in identical twins.

Sequenced input: PBMCs. The receptor was isolated from a woman under 30 in good health. The chain combines TRBV12-3 or TRBV12-4 with TRBJ1-5; D remains unclear. CDR3: CASGEGGGKPQHF. The CDR3 coding sequence is TGTGCCAGCGGAGAAGGCGGTGGGAAGCCCCAGCATTTT.